Given below is one T cell receptor (beta chain) in context. Its cognate antigen is unknown. The CDR3 consists of 13 residues. The germline CDR1 and CDR2 sequences are LGHNA and YSLEER. The V gene lost 1 base and the J gene lost 5 bases, with 9 bases spanning the gap. PCR was performed using 60 Vbeta and 13 Jbeta primers. The method was immunoSEQ multiplex PCR; TCRdb's version includes in-frame clones alone and lacks a portion of them. Here the sample spans about 93,000 clones, 60% to 85% being singletons. The data stem from a study of cytomegalovirus exposure and HLA in healthy donors. Study-wide findings and caveats: V- and J-gene trimming of TCR beta was linked (in a later analysis) to a missense DCLRE1C variant. An analysis was carried out at a later point. It showed that HLA-associated TCR beta chains were more clonally expanded than equally common non-associated chains. The authors listed 164 TCR beta chains as cytomegalovirus-associated.

The material sequenced was PBMCs. This clonotype was sampled from a boy between 10 and 17 years old in good health and CMV-seronegative. The chain links TRBV4-3 to TRBJ2-7; D perhaps matches TRBD1 (6 bases). The CDR3 spells CASSQGGTNEQYF. CDR3 nucleotide sequence: TGCGCCAGCAGCCAAGGGGGGACAAACGAGCAGTACTTC.